A single sample is the source of the 24 T cell receptor beta chains below, sequenced in a study of shared clonotypes between healthy human individuals. The protocol was immunoSEQ multiplex PCR, while the TCRdb copy is restricted to in-frame clones and leaves out a portion. The top ten hold approximately 13% of the sample, which has about 450,000 clones, roughly 83% seen once. What was sequenced was PBMCs. The receptors here all came from a woman between 40 and 50 years old in good health. Some clones in this sample may be carry-over from other donors' samples.

V gene TRBV29-1 combines with J gene TRBJ2-1; the D gene is possibly TRBD1 (6 bases). V was clipped by 8 bases and J by 2 bases, with 13 bases between them. CDR1 SQVTM and CDR2 ANQGSEA come from the germline V gene. This CDR3 is built from 13 residues. The CDR3 nucleotides read TGCAGCCATTGGGACACGGCCTACAATGAGCAGTTCTTC. Encoded protein: CSHWDTAYNEQFF.

This chain joins TRBV9 and TRBJ2-1; perhaps TRBD2 as D (6 bases). Per the germline V gene, CDR1 is SGDLS and CDR2 is YYNGEE. The V gene lost 0 bases and the J gene lost 5 bases, with 12 bases spanning the gap. This CDR3 has 15 amino acids. This chain's CDR3 is CASSVDPRDDNEQFF. The CDR3 DNA sequence: TGTGCCAGCAGCGTAGATCCGCGGGATGACAATGAGCAGTTCTTC. Looking up the rest from reference TRBV9 and TRBJ2-1 gives the full variable domain: DSGVTQTPKHLITATGQRVTLRCSPRSGDLSVYWYQQSLDQGLQFLIQYYNGEERAKGNILERFSAQQFPDLHSELNLSSLELGDSALYFCASSVDPRDDNEQFFGPGTRLTVL.

The genes are TRBV5-1 and TRBJ2-1, with 15 bases lining up with TRBD2. The germline CDR1 and CDR2 sequences are SGHRS and YFSETQ. The CDR3 runs 17 residues. The trim removed 5 bases at V and 7 bases at J, leaving 10 bases unmatched. The CDR3 region has the DNA TGCGCCAGCAGTCCTAGGACTAGCGGGAGGGTGTTAAATGAGCAGTTCTTC. Protein product: CASSPRTSGRVLNEQFF.

The count of this clone is one. The rearrangement uses TRBV28 and TRBJ2-7; weak D call: TRBD1 (6 bases). Trimming removed 7 bases at V and 3 bases at J, with 10 bases between. Germline CDR1 MDHEN, CDR2 SYDVKM. The CDR3 has 12 amino acids. The CDR3: CASKTGIYEQYF. CDR3 bases: TGTGCCAGCAAAACAGGGATCTACGAGCAGTACTTC.

The chain couples TRBV6-6 to TRBJ2-7; D is unclear. CDR3 length: 15 residues. CDR1 and CDR2 from the germline V gene are MNHNY and SVGAGI (reference sequence). The germline V and J ends were trimmed by 0 bases and 2 bases, with 11 bases remaining between them. CDR3 amino acids: CASSYSSLGAYEQYF. For the CDR3, the DNA is TGTGCCAGCAGTTACTCGAGCCTTGGGGCCTACGAGCAGTACTTC.

The chain combines TRBV5-4 with TRBJ2-5; a weak D match, TRBD1 (5 bases). CDR3 length: 15 residues. V dropped 4 bases and J dropped 4 bases, with 17 bases sitting between them. Germline CDR1 reads SGHNT; CDR2 reads YYREEE (reference sequence). The CDR3 DNA is TGTGCCAGCAGCACGCAGGGTCACGCAGGAGAGACCCAGTACTTC. Encoded protein: CASSTQGHAGETQYF.

The chain combines TRBV27 with TRBJ2-7, with D perhaps matching TRBD1 or TRBD2 (5 bases each). The CDR3 length is 16 residues. The germline V gene encodes CDR1 MNHEY and CDR2 SMNVEV (reference sequence). Trimming took off 4 bases at V and 13 bases at J, with 29 bases between the two ends. In DNA, the CDR3 is TGTGCCAGCAGTTCCACCCGGGACGCAGGCTTCCTCGATAGATACTTC. Translated, it gives CASSSTRDAGFLDRYF.

The gene calls are TRBV5-1 and TRBJ2-5; TRBD1 matches at 7 bases. The CDR3 is 15 amino acids. The ends lost 0 bases at V and 4 bases at J; junction bases unmatched: 6. Germline values: CDR1 SGHRS, CDR2 YFSETQ. For the CDR3, the DNA is TGCGCCAGCAGCTTGGCCGCGACAGGGCGAGAGACCCAGTACTTC. Protein sequence: CASSLAATGRETQYF.

In this sample, this clone turned up many times. The V call is TRBV5-1, the J call TRBJ2-7; no firm D call. The V gene's germline CDR1 is SGHRS and CDR2 YFSETQ. Trimming stripped 0 bases from V and 2 bases from J, with 9 bases between. The CDR3 runs to 14 residues. The CDR3 here is CASSLEAFPYEQYF. The CDR3 bases are TGCGCCAGCAGCTTGGAGGCGTTCCCCTACGAGCAGTACTTC.

The chain joins TRBV2 to TRBJ1-2, with 10 bases aligning to TRBD1. The CDR3 contains 14 residues. V was pared by 6 bases and J by 5 bases, with 6 bases of the junction left unmatched. Per germline, CDR1 SNHLY and CDR2 FYNNEI. The DNA for the CDR3 is TGTGCCAGCAGGAGGGACAGGGGAGATTATGGCTACACCTTC. Translation gives CASRRDRGDYGYTF.

The chain joins TRBV9 to TRBJ2-7; D is possibly TRBD1 or TRBD2 (5 bases each). The CDR3 runs 15 residues. V lost 4 bases and J 1 base, leaving 15 bases between the germline ends. Per germline, CDR1 SGDLS and CDR2 YYNGEE. CDR3 coding DNA: TGTGCCAGCAGCCCAGATGGGGGAGCGTCCTACGAGCAGTACTTC. Translation: CASSPDGGASYEQYF.

The chain combines TRBV7-2 with TRBJ1-2, with 8 bases identical to TRBD1. Germline CDR1 is SGHTA and CDR2 is FQGNSA. Germline trimming cut 5 bases from V and 8 bases from J; bases unmatched to any gene: 7. This CDR3 contains 13 residues. The CDR3 is CASSPGTGPGYTF. The CDR3 DNA reads as TGTGCCAGCAGCCCTGGGACAGGCCCAGGCTACACCTTC.

This clone was seen a handful of times. This chain uses TRBV7-9 with TRBJ1-5; 7 nucleotides align to TRBD1. Germline CDR1 and CDR2: SEHNR and FQNEAQ (reference sequence). With 9 bases clipped from V and 8 bases from J, the junction kept 13 bases outside the gene matches. The CDR3 spans 14 residues. The CDR3 protein is CARADRERGEPQHF. The CDR3 DNA is TGTGCCAGAGCCGACAGGGAGCGTGGGGAGCCCCAGCATTTT.

This chain joins TRBV6-1 and TRBJ1-2, with 8 bases identical to TRBD1. Germline V gives CDR1 MNHNS, CDR2 SASEGT. CDR3 size: 14 residues. The junction had 1 base not matched to a gene; V was cut back by 3 bases and J by 1 base. The CDR3: CASSDRGLNYGYTF. In DNA, the CDR3 is TGTGCCAGCAGTGACAGGGGGCTTAACTATGGCTACACCTTC.

The count of this clone is one. The chain is built from TRBV15 and TRBJ2-2; 11 positions match TRBD1. This CDR3 has 16 residues. The V gene end was trimmed by 2 bases and the J gene end by 6 bases; junction bases not matched to a gene: 5. Germline CDR1 LNHNV, CDR2 YYDKDF (reference sequence). This CDR3 reads CATSRFRGQGAGELFF. Here the CDR3 DNA reads TGTGCCACCAGCAGATTCAGGGGACAGGGGGCCGGGGAGCTGTTTTTT.

The V call is TRBV28, the J call TRBJ1-4; D is unclear. Per germline, CDR1 MDHEN and CDR2 SYDVKM. Deletions cut 7 bases from V and 6 bases from J, with 12 bases between. CDR3 length: 13 amino acids. The CDR3: CASNLGLYEKLFF. CDR3 bases: TGTGCCAGCAATCTGGGCCTCTATGAAAAACTGTTTTTT. The entire variable domain, with the rest obtained from reference TRBV28 and TRBJ1-4, is as follows: DVKVTQSSRYLVKRTGEKVFLECVQDMDHENMFWYRQDPGLGLRLIYFSYDVKMKEKGDIPEGYSVSREKKERFSLILESASTNQTSMYLCASNLGLYEKLFFGSGTQLSVL.

The rearrangement links TRBV5-1 to TRBJ1-3; D remains unclear. CDR1 is SGHRS and CDR2 is YFSETQ in the germline V gene. The CDR3 covers 15 residues. Trimming removed 1 base at V and 3 bases at J, with 11 bases between. CDR3 DNA: TGCGCCAGCAGCTTGTCCGGGATGGATGGAAACACCATATATTTT. Protein product: CASSLSGMDGNTIYF. The variable domain in full, completed from reference TRBV5-1 and TRBJ1-3, reads KAGVTQTPRYLIKTRGQQVTLSCSPISGHRSVSWYQQTPGQGLQFLFEYFSETQRNKGNFPGRFSGRQFSNSRSEMNVSTLELGDSALYLCASSLSGMDGNTIYFGEGSWLTVV.

This clone was observed a few times. This chain links TRBV28 with TRBJ2-4; 8 bases are shared with TRBD2. With 2 bases clipped from V and 0 bases from J, the junction kept 9 bases outside the gene matches. Germline CDR1 MDHEN, CDR2 SYDVKM. The CDR3 sequence is 18 residues long. CDR3 nucleotide sequence: TGTGCCAGCAGTTTAGTGGGACTAGGTGTGACAGCCAAAAACATTCAGTACTTC. Amino acids: CASSLVGLGVTAKNIQYF.

This clone appeared a single time. V usage is TRBV27 and J usage is TRBJ2-1, with D possibly matching TRBD2 (6 bases). Germline lookup yields CDR1 MNHEY and CDR2 SMNVEV (reference sequence). This CDR3 region has 13 residues. The V end was cut by 8 bases, the J end by 4 bases, with 12 bases between. The CDR3 region is CASAGLRYNEQFF. For the CDR3, the DNA is TGTGCCAGCGCGGGACTCCGATACAATGAGCAGTTCTTC.

The V call is TRBV11-2, the J call TRBJ2-2; D is perhaps TRBD1 (5 bases). V gave up 6 bases and J gave up 0 bases, with 14 bases separating them. Germline V gene sequence: CDR1 SGHAT, CDR2 FQNNGV. This CDR3 is 16 amino acids long. The CDR3 loop is CASRPRGDANTGELFF. CDR3 coding DNA: TGTGCCAGCAGACCAAGGGGTGATGCGAACACCGGGGAGCTGTTTTTT. The variable domain in full, with the rest retrieved from reference TRBV11-2 and TRBJ2-2, is EAGVAQSPRYKIIEKRQSVAFWCNPISGHATLYWYQQILGQGPKLLIQFQNNGVVDDSQLPKDRFSAERLKGVDSTLKIQPAKLEDSAVYLCASRPRGDANTGELFFGEGSRLTVL.

This chain connects TRBV2 to TRBJ1-4; D perhaps matches TRBD1 (6 bases). Between the trimmed V and J ends, which lost 2 bases and 8 bases, there was a span of 12 bases. From germline, CDR1 is SNHLY and CDR2 FYNNEI. This CDR3 has 14 amino acids. The CDR3 DNA reads as TGTGCCAGCAGTGAATCCCATGGGGGCGAAAAACTGTTTTTT. This encodes CASSESHGGEKLFF.

This clone was counted a few times. The gene calls are TRBV9 and TRBJ2-1, with 7 bases matching TRBD1. This CDR3 has 16 amino acids. V lost 3 bases and J lost 0; bases outside the gene matches: 6. Looked up from germline, CDR1 is SGDLS and CDR2 is YYNGEE. The CDR3 DNA follows: TGTGCCAGCAGCGCTGACAGGGCTGCCTCCTACAATGAGCAGTTCTTC. Encoded protein: CASSADRAASYNEQFF.

This clone was found a few times. This sequence joins TRBV15 and TRBJ2-3, with D perhaps matching TRBD2 (5 bases). Germline CDR1 and CDR2: LNHNV and YYDKDF (reference sequence). This CDR3 has 16 amino acids. Trimming shortened V by 1 base and J by 1 base, and 12 bases separated the two germline ends. The CDR3 DNA reads as TGTGCCACCAGCAGAGTCCCTAGCAAGGGCACAGATACGCAGTATTTT. It codes for CATSRVPSKGTDTQYF.

The chain couples TRBV5-4 to TRBJ1-1; D not resolved. CDR1 SGHNT and CDR2 YYREEE come from the germline V gene (reference sequence). Trimming stripped 2 bases from V and 10 bases from J, with 15 bases between. This CDR3 region has 13 residues. CDR3 nucleotide sequence: TGTGCCAGCAGCTTATCATCAGCTGTGTCAGCTTTCTTT. It codes for CASSLSSAVSAFF.